A single sample gave rise to the 11 T cell receptor beta chains below, sequenced in a study of T cell responses to AZD1222 COVID-19 vaccine. Profiling relied on immunoSEQ multiplex PCR, and the TCRdb table lists in-frame clones only, not all of them. The sample has over 100,000 clones, roughly 88% seen once. The specimen was peripheral blood, collected on day 0 of AZD1222 vaccination. The receptors were gathered from an adult in good health.

The V gene is TRBV5-1, the J gene TRBJ2-2, with D perhaps matching TRBD1 (6 bases). The CDR3 contains 16 residues. Trimming took 4 bases from V and 1 from J, leaving 14 bases between them. CDR1 and CDR2 from the germline V gene are SGHRS and YFSETQ. The CDR3 spells CASSGAGQLNTGELFF. The CDR3 DNA reads TGCGCCAGCAGCGGGGCAGGACAGCTGAACACCGGGGAGCTGTTTTTT.

CDR3: CASFGGEQFF. CDR3 nucleotides: TGTGCCAGCTTCGGAGGTGAGCAGTTCTTC. The chain employs TRBV11-2 and TRBJ2-1; the D gene is possibly TRBD2 (5 bases). This CDR3 contains 10 residues. Germline V gives CDR1 SGHAT, CDR2 FQNNGV. V lost 8 bases, J lost 9 bases, and 8 bases lay in between.

The chain uses TRBV5-4 and TRBJ2-7; D possibly corresponds to TRBD1 (6 bases). Deletions cut 5 bases from V and 3 bases from J, with 9 bases between. Germline loops: CDR1 SGHNT, CDR2 YYREEE (reference sequence). The CDR3 has 12 amino acids. CDR3 sequence reads: CASRKDSYEQYF. In DNA, the CDR3 is TGTGCCAGCAGAAAGGACAGCTACGAGCAGTACTTC.

The V and J genes are TRBV7-2 and TRBJ1-6; D possibly corresponds to TRBD1 (5 bases). CDR3 length equals 14 residues. V lost 5 bases, J lost 6 bases, and 11 bases lay in between. Germline V lookup: CDR1 SGHTA, CDR2 FQGNSA. CDR3 DNA sequence: TGTGCCAGCAGCGTCCAGGGAACTAATTCACCCCTCCACTTT. Encoded protein: CASSVQGTNSPLHF.

The J gene is TRBJ2-3, the V gene TRBV7-9; the D gene is possibly TRBD2 (7 bases). This CDR3 has 16 amino acids. Germline V CDR1 and CDR2: SEHNR, FQNEAQ (reference sequence). Trimming took off 9 bases at V and 0 bases at J, with 19 bases between the two ends. CDR3 DNA: TGTGCCAGTAGCAATGCGGGGGCGATTAGCACAGATACGCAGTATTTT. It codes for CASSNAGAISTDTQYF. Filled out from reference TRBV7-9 and TRBJ2-3, the complete variable domain reads DTGVSQNPRHKITKRGQNVTFRCDPISEHNRLYWYRQTLGQGPEFLTYFQNEAQLEKSRLLSDRFSAERPKGSFSTLEIQRTEQGDSAMYLCASSNAGAISTDTQYFGPGTRLTVL.

V gene TRBV11-3 combines with J gene TRBJ2-2; possibly TRBD2 for D (5 bases). The ends were cut back, 4 bases at V and 4 bases at J, with 13 bases in the middle. This CDR3 comprises 15 residues. Germline V gene lookup returns CDR1 SGHNT and CDR2 YENEEA. The CDR3 spells CASSWRFRGTGELFF. CDR3 sequence (DNA): TGTGCCAGCAGCTGGAGGTTTCGGGGCACCGGGGAGCTGTTTTTT.

This chain links TRBV29-1 with TRBJ1-2; 8 positions match TRBD1. The CDR3 sequence is 12 residues long. Germline V gene data show CDR1 as SQVTM and CDR2 as ANQGSEA. The J segment lost 7 bases and the V segment lost 6 bases, leaving 7 bases of the junction unmatched. Written as DNA, the CDR3 is TGCAGCGTGCGGACAGGGTTGGTTGGCTACACCTTC. Translating gives CSVRTGLVGYTF.

The V gene is TRBV2, the J gene TRBJ2-5, with D tentatively TRBD1 (5 bases). Germline V CDR1 and CDR2: SNHLY, FYNNEI. The CDR3 contains 15 residues. V lost 8 bases, J lost 13 bases, and 29 bases lay in between. The CDR3 DNA reads TGTGCCAGCCTAATGTTCGGGCAGGAAGGGGAAGCAGTGTACTTC. As protein: CASLMFGQEGEAVYF.

V gene TRBV5-1 combines with J gene TRBJ2-2, with D perhaps TRBD1 (6 bases). CDR3 length: 15 amino acids. The V end lost 7 bases, the J end lost 6 bases, and 19 bases lay between the germline ends. The germline gives CDR1 SGHRS, CDR2 YFSETQ. CDR3 loop: CASSYRDIYAGELFF. Written as DNA, the CDR3 is TGCGCCAGCTCCTACAGGGACATCTATGCCGGGGAGCTGTTTTTT.

The chain couples TRBV6-5 to TRBJ1-3; D gene uncertain. The germline gives CDR1 MNHEY, CDR2 SVGAGI. The CDR3 contains 13 residues. Trimming removed 8 bases from V and 0 bases from J, with 8 bases in between. The CDR3 sequence is CASGQNSGNTIYF. The CDR3 DNA reads TGTGCCAGCGGGCAGAACTCTGGAAACACCATATATTTT.

The chain recombines TRBV7-9 with TRBJ2-2, with no clear D. The germline V gene encodes CDR1 SEHNR and CDR2 FQNEAQ (reference sequence). The V end lost 1 base, the J end lost 5 bases, and 8 bases lay between the germline ends. The CDR3 totals 14 residues. The CDR3, as DNA: TGTGCCAGCAGCTTAGGGGCACCTACCGGGGAGCTGTTTTTT. Encoded protein: CASSLGAPTGELFF. The full variable domain, in which reference TRBV7-9 and TRBJ2-2 provide the parts outside the CDR3, is DTGVSQNPRHKITKRGQNVTFRCDPISEHNRLYWYRQTLGQGPEFLTYFQNEAQLEKSRLLSDRFSAERPKGSFSTLEIQRTEQGDSAMYLCASSLGAPTGELFFGEGSRLTVL.